Below, one T cell receptor beta chain is given with its context. The antigen is unknown. As the sequencing template, cDNA was produced by extracting RNA and reverse transcribing it. Assay used: immunoSEQ multiplex PCR; TCRdb lists only in-frame clones, some missing. The table lists under 150,000 clones, approximately 60% of them singletons, with roughly a third in the top ten. The data belong to a study of CD8+ T cells in alopecia areata. Overall study results and limits: With patients, TCR sharing proved less clear than in mice, a difference possibly related to HLA. Elevated clonality characterized lesional scalp relative to normal scalp, particularly in alopecia totalis/universalis.

Sorting separated CD4+ and CD8+ T cells out of PBMCs. The sample consisted of CD8+ T cells sorted from blood. The receptor comes from a human donor in good health.

CDR3 protein: CATSSRDRGTQPQHF. CDR3 coding DNA: TGTGCCACCAGCAGCCGGGACAGGGGTACTCAGCCCCAGCATTTT. The chain employs TRBV15 and TRBJ1-5; 10 nucleotides match TRBD1. CDR3 length: 15 amino acids. From germline, CDR1 is LNHNV and CDR2 YYDKDF (reference sequence). V lost 3 bases, J lost 6 bases, and 5 bases stayed unmatched.